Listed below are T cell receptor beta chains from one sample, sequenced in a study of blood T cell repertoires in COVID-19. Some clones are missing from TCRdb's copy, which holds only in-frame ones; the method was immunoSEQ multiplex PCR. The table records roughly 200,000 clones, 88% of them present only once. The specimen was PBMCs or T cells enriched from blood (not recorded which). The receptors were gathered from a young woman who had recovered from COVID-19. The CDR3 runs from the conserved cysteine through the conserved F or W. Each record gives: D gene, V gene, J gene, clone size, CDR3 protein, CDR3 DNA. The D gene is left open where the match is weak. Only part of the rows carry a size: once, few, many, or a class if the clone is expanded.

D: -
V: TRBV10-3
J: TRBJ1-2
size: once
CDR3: CAISESDTGYTF
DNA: TGTGCCATCAGTGAGTCCGACACTGGCTACACCTTC

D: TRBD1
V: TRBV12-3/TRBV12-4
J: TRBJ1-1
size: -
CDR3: CASSPGTGVEAFF
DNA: TGTGCCAGCAGTCCGGGGACAGGGGTTGAAGCTTTCTTT

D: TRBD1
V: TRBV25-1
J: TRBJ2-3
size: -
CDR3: CASSGGGDPVTDTQYF
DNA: TGTGCCAGCAGTGGAGGGGGCGACCCAGTCACAGATACGCAGTATTTT

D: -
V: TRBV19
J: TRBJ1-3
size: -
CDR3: CASSPQDSSGNTIYF
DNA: TGTGCCAGTAGTCCCCAGGACAGCTCTGGAAACACCATATATTTT

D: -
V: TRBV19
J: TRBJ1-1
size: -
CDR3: CASSTSVWVEGMNTEAFF
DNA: TGTGCCAGTAGCACCTCGGTGTGGGTGGAGGGTATGAACACTGAAGCTTTCTTT

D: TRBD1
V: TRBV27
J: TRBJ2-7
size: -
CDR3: CASTPSGTGGYEQYF
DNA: TGTGCCAGCACCCCAAGCGGGACAGGGGGCTACGAGCAGTACTTC

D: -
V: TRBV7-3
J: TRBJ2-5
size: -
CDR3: CASSLGAAPSAETQYF
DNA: TGTGCCAGCAGCTTAGGGGCTGCTCCTAGCGCAGAGACCCAGTACTTC

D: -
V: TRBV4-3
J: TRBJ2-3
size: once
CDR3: CASSQVRQPGTDTQYF
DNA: TGCGCCAGCAGCCAAGTCCGACAGCCCGGCACAGATACGCAGTATTTT

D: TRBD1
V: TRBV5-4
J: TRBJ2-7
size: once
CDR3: CASSLGGTGPYEQYF
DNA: TGTGCCAGCAGCTTGGGAGGGACAGGGCCCTACGAGCAGTACTTC

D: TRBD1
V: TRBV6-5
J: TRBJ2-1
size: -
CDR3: CASRGQGARNEQFF
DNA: TGTGCCAGCAGGGGACAGGGGGCTAGAAATGAGCAGTTCTTC

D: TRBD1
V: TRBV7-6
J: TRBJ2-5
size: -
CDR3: CASRGQGETQYF
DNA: TGTGCCAGCAGGGGACAGGGGGAGACCCAGTACTTC

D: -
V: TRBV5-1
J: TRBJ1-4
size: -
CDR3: CASSASGDEKLFF
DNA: TGCGCCAGCAGCGCTTCAGGCGATGAAAAACTGTTTTTT

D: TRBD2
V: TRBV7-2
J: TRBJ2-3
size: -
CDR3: CASTVREGYTQYF
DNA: TGTGCCAGCACCGTAAGGGAGGGATATACGCAGTATTTT

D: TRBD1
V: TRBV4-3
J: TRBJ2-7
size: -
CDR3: CASSQDNRGNYEQYF
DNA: TGCGCCAGCAGCCAAGATAACAGGGGGAACTACGAGCAGTACTTC

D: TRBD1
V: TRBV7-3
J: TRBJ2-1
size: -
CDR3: CASSLSSGTGPYNEQFF
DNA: TGTGCCAGCAGCTTAAGCTCCGGGACAGGGCCATACAATGAGCAGTTCTTC

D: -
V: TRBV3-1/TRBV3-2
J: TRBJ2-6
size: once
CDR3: CASSPIVAGESGANVLTF
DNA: TGTGCCAGCAGCCCTATTGTGGCAGGGGAATCTGGGGCCAACGTCCTGACTTTC

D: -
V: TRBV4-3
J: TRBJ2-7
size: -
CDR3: CASSQELGARTAPYEQYF
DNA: TGCGCCAGCAGCCAAGAATTGGGGGCGAGGACAGCTCCCTACGAGCAGTACTTC

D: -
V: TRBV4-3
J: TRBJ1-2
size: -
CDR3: CASSQDRGNYGYTF
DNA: TGCGCCAGCAGCCAAGACAGGGGAAACTATGGCTACACCTTC

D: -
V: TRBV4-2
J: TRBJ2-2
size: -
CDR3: CASSQDHTFTGELFF
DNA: TGTGCCAGCAGCCAAGATCACACGTTCACCGGGGAGCTGTTTTTT

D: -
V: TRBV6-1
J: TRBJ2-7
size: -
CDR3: CASSEVWQGGYEQYF
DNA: TGTGCCAGCAGTGAAGTATGGCAGGGTGGCTACGAGCAGTACTTC

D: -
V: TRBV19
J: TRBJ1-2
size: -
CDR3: CASSIGGIGYTF
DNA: TGTGCCAGTAGTATAGGAGGTATTGGCTACACCTTC

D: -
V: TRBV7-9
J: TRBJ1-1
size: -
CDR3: CASSPPAGLATEAFF
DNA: TGTGCCAGCAGCCCCCCGGCAGGGCTGGCCACTGAAGCTTTCTTT

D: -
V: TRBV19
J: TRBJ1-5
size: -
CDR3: CASCGRALEPQHF
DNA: TGTGCCAGTTGCGGGCGGGCTCTTGAGCCCCAGCATTTT

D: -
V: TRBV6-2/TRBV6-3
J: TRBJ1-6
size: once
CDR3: CASSSGRERSPLHF
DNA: TGTGCCAGCAGTTCCGGTCGAGAGCGCTCACCCCTCCACTTT

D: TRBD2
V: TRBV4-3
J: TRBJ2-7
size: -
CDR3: CASSQDFAGDSYEQYF
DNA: TGCGCCAGCAGCCAAGATTTTGCGGGGGATAGCTACGAGCAGTACTTC

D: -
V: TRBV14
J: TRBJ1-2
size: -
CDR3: CASSQELAGIDGYTF
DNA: TGTGCCAGCAGCCAAGAGTTAGCAGGGATCGATGGCTACACCTTC

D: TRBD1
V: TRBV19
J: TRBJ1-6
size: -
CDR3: CASTRRQGAFGNSPLHF
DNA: TGTGCCAGTACTCGGAGACAGGGGGCTTTTGGTAATTCACCCCTCCACTTT

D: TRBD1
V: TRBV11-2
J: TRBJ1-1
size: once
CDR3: CASSPDRGRRTEAFF
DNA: TGTGCCAGCAGCCCCGACAGGGGGCGACGCACTGAAGCTTTCTTT

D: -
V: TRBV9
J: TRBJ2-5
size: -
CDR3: CASSVGRDETQYF
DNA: TGTGCCAGCAGCGTAGGCAGGGATGAGACCCAGTACTTC

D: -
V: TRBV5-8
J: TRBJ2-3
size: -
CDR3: CASSFGLPTDTQYF
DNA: TGTGCCAGCAGCTTCGGACTGCCCACAGATACGCAGTATTTT

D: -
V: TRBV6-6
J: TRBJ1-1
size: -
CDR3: CASSPNSGFLNTEAFF
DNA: TGTGCCAGCAGCCCCAACTCAGGGTTCCTGAACACTGAAGCTTTCTTT

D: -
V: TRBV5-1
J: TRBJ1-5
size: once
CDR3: CASSAAFGENQPQHF
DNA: TGCGCCAGCAGCGCCGCCTTTGGGGAGAATCAGCCCCAGCATTTT

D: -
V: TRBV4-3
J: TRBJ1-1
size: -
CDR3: CASSQDPADTEAFF
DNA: TGCGCCAGCAGCCAAGATCCAGCGGACACTGAAGCTTTCTTT

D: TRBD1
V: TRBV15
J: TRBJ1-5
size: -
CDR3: CATSRDQGVGQPQHF
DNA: TGTGCCACCAGCAGAGATCAGGGGGTCGGTCAGCCCCAGCATTTT

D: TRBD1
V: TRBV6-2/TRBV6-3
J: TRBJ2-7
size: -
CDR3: CASSRQGAFPPYEQYF
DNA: TGTGCCAGCAGTCGGCAGGGGGCTTTCCCTCCCTACGAGCAGTACTTC

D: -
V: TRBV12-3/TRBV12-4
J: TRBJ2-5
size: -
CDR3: CASSLKETQYF
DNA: TGTGCCAGCAGCCTTAAAGAGACCCAGTACTTC

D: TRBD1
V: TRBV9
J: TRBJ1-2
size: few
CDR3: CASSVAGGYGYTF
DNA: TGTGCCAGCAGCGTAGCAGGGGGATATGGCTACACCTTC